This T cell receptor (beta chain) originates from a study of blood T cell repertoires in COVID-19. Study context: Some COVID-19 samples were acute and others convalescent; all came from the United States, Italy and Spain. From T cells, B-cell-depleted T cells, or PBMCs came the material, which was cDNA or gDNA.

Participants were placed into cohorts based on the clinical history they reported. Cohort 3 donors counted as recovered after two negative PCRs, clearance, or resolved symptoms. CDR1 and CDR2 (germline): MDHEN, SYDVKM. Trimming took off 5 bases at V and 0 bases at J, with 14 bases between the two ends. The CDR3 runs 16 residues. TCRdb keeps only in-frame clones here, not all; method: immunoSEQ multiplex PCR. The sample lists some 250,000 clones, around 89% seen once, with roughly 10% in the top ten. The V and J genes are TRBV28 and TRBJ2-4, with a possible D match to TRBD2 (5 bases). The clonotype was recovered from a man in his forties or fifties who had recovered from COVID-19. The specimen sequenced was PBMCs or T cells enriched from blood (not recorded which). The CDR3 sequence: CASSTAGELAKNIQYF. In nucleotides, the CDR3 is TGTGCCAGCAGTACGGCCGGGGAGTTAGCCAAAAACATTCAGTACTTC.